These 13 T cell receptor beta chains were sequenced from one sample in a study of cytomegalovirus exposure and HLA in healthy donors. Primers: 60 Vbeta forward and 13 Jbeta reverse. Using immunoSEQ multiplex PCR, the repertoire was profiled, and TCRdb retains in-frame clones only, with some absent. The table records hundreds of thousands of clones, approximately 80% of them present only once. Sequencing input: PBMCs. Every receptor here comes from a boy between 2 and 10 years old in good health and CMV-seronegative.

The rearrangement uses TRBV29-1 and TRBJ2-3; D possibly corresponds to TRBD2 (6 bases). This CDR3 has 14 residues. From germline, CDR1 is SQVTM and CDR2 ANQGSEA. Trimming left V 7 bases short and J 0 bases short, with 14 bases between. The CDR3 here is CSGGLRTSTDTQYF. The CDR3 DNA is TGCAGCGGGGGACTCCGCACTAGCACAGATACGCAGTATTTT.

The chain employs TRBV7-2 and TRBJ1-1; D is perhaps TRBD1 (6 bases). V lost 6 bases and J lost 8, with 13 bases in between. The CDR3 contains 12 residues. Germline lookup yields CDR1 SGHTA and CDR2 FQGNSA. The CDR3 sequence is CASRPLGAEAFF. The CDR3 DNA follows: TGTGCCAGCAGACCCCTGGGGGCAGAAGCTTTCTTT. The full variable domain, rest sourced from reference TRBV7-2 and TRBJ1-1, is GAGVSQSPSNKVTEKGKDVELRCDPISGHTALYWYRQSLGQGLEFLIYFQGNSAPDKSGLPSDRFSAERTGGSVSTLTIQRTQQEDSAVYLCASRPLGAEAFFGQGTRLTVV.

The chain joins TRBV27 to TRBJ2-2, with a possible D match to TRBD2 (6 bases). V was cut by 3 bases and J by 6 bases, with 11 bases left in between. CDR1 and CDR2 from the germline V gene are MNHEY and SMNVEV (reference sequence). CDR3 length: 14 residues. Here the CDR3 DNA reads TGTGCCAGCAGTTTTCAGGGAGGTGCCGGGGAGCTGTTTTTT. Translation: CASSFQGGAGELFF.

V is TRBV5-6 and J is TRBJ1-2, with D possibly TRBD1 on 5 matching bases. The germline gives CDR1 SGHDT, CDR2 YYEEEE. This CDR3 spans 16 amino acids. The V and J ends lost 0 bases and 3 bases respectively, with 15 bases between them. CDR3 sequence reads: CASSLETGRRYYGYTF. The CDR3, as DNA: TGTGCCAGCAGCTTGGAAACAGGCCGAAGGTACTATGGCTACACCTTC.

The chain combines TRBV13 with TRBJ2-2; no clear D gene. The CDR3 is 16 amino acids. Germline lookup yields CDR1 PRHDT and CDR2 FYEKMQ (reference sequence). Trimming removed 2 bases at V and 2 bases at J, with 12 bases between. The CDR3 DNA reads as TGTGCCAGCAGCTTACGGAGCGATGTTAACACCGGGGAGCTGTTTTTT. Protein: CASSLRSDVNTGELFF.

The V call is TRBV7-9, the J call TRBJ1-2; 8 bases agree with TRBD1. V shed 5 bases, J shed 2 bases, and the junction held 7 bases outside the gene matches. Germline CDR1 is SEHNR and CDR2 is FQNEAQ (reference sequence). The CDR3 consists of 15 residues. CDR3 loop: CASSEPDRANYGYTF. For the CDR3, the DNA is TGTGCCAGCAGCGAGCCGGACAGGGCAAACTATGGCTACACCTTC.

CDR3 in DNA: TGCGCCAGCAGCTGGGACAGAGATCAGCCCCAGCATTTT. It translates to CASSWDRDQPQHF. V usage is TRBV5-1 and J usage is TRBJ1-5; 7 positions match TRBD1. Unmatched junction bases numbered 2, after V lost 3 bases and J lost 5 bases. The CDR3 extends over 13 amino acids. Germline V gene data show CDR1 as SGHRS and CDR2 as YFSETQ.

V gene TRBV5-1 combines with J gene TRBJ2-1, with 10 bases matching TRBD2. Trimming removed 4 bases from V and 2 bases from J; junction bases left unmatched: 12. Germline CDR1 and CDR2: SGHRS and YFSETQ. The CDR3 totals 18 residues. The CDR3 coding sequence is TGCGCCAGCAGCGTGGGGGGGAGTAGCGGGGGGACCTACAATGAGCAGTTCTTC. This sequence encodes CASSVGGSSGGTYNEQFF.

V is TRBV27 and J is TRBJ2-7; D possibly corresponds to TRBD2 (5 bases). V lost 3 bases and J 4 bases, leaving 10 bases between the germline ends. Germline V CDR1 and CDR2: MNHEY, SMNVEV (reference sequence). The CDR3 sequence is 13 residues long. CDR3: CASSLAEGYEQYF. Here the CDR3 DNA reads TGTGCCAGCAGTTTGGCCGAGGGTTACGAGCAGTACTTC.

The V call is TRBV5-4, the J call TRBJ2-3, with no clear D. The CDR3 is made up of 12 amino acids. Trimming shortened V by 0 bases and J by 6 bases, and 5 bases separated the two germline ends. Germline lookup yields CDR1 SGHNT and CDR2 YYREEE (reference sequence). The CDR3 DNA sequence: TGTGCCAGCAGCTTGGACGGGGATACGCAGTATTTT. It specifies CASSLDGDTQYF.

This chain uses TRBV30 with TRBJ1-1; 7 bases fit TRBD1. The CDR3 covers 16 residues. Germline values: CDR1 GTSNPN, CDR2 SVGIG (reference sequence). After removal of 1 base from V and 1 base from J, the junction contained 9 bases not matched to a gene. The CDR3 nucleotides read TGTGCCTGGAGTGACTACCCGGACAGGAGGAACACTGAAGCTTTCTTT. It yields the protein CAWSDYPDRRNTEAFF.

The CDR3 nucleotides read TGTGCCAGCAGCTTTTCGGAGGGCGGGGAGGGGGATACGCAGTATTTT. It yields the protein CASSFSEGGEGDTQYF. The chain uses TRBV7-3 and TRBJ2-3, with 7 nucleotides matching TRBD2. The CDR3 contains 16 residues. V lost 3 bases and J lost 6; bases outside the gene matches: 12. CDR1 is SGHTA, CDR2 FQGTGA, per germline.

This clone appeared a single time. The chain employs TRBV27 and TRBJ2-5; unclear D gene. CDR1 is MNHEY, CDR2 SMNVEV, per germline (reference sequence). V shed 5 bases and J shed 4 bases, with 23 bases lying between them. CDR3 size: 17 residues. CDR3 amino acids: CASSRRLQSEPRETQYF. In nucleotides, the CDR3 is TGTGCCAGCAGTCGCAGACTTCAATCAGAGCCCCGAGAGACCCAGTACTTC.